A single sample gave rise to the 23 T cell receptor beta chains below, sequenced in a study of blood T cells in healthy people across ages. A sample-barcoded 5' primer and a J-beta primer mix were used in a second PCR of roughly 6 to 11 cycles. MiXCR, run by TCRdb on the 5' RACE reads, gives a single entry per CDR3 protein. The table lists about 1.7 million distinct CDR3 sequences, 28% of them singletons. The sample comprised blood. The receptors shown here come from a woman in her thirties in good health.

V is TRBV7-9 and J is TRBJ2-7; TRBD2 might be the D (6 bases). The CDR3 is 14 amino acids. The germline V gene has CDR1 SEHNR and CDR2 FQNEAQ (reference sequence). The V end was cut by 3 bases, the J end by 6 bases, with 15 bases between. The CDR3 reads CASSFGAAEGEQYF. The CDR3, as DNA: TGTGCCAGCAGCTTTGGGGCTGCGGAGGGCGAGCAGTACTTC.

The genes are TRBV7-2 and TRBJ2-4; 9 nucleotides align to TRBD1. The J segment lost 13 bases and the V segment lost 1 base, leaving 14 bases of the junction unmatched. The germline V gene encodes CDR1 SGHTA and CDR2 FQGNSA. This CDR3 region has 16 residues. Here the CDR3 DNA reads TGTGCCAGCAGCTTAGGATTTTCCGGGACAGGGCAAGTGCAGTACTTC. It is translated as CASSLGFSGTGQVQYF.

The CDR3 spells CASSGLAGRDTQYF. The CDR3 DNA reads TGTGCCAGCAGCGGACTAGCGGGTCGGGATACGCAGTATTTT. The chain joins TRBV2 to TRBJ2-3, with 11 bases lining up with TRBD2. The CDR3 sequence is 14 residues long. Per the germline V gene, CDR1 is SNHLY and CDR2 is FYNNEI. Losses at the gene ends were 6 bases for V and 6 bases for J; bases not matched to a gene: 5. The full variable domain, its missing parts supplied by reference TRBV2 and TRBJ2-3, is EPEVTQTPSHQVTQMGQEVILRCVPISNHLYFYWYRQILGQKVEFLVSFYNNEISEKSEIFDDQFSVERPDGSNFTLKIRSTKLEDSAMYFCASSGLAGRDTQYFGPGTRLTVL.

The rearrangement links TRBV28 to TRBJ2-4; D tentatively fits TRBD1 or TRBD2 (5 bases each). V lost 2 bases and J lost 0, with 26 bases in between. Germline CDR1 and CDR2: MDHEN and SYDVKM. The CDR3 loop spans 21 amino acids. This chain's CDR3 is CASSLDSLYSGALIAKNIQYF. The CDR3 DNA is TGTGCCAGCAGTTTAGATTCCTTGTATTCCGGGGCGCTCATAGCCAAAAACATTCAGTACTTC.

The V and J genes are TRBV27 and TRBJ1-2, with a possible D match to TRBD1 (5 bases). The ends were cut back, 6 bases at V and 9 bases at J, with 20 bases in the middle. CDR1 is MNHEY, CDR2 SMNVEV, per germline (reference sequence). CDR3 length: 14 amino acids. CDR3 DNA sequence: TGTGCCAGCAGGCCGGAAGGGGCCAGAACGAGCTACACCTTC. Its translation: CASRPEGARTSYTF.

This clonotype has just a few counts. This chain joins TRBV2 and TRBJ2-5; maybe TRBD2 (5 bases). V lost 5 bases, J lost 4 bases, and 14 bases lay in between. Germline CDR1 is SNHLY and CDR2 is FYNNEI. This CDR3 contains 14 residues. CDR3 in amino acids: CASSYRGISETQYF. CDR3 DNA: TGTGCCAGCAGTTACCGGGGAATCTCAGAGACCCAGTACTTC.

For this clonotype: A single base separates this from a much larger clone, so it may be a read error. V is TRBV29-1 and J is TRBJ1-2; D unresolved. CDR1 is SQVTM, CDR2 ANQGSEA, per germline. The CDR3 extends over 13 amino acids. This chain's CDR3 is CIVDEGTLYGYTF. Written as DNA, the CDR3 is TGCATCGTTGACGAGGGTACTCTCTATGGCTACACCTTC.

This clonotype has a handful of counts. This chain connects TRBV20-1 to TRBJ2-1; D is undetermined. CDR3 size: 10 residues. Trimming left V 6 bases short and J 10 bases short, with 10 bases between. Germline CDR1 DFQATT, CDR2 SNEGSKA (reference sequence). The CDR3 sequence is CSASSREQFF. The CDR3 nucleotides are TGCAGTGCCAGTAGCCGCGAGCAGTTCTTC.

The chain uses TRBV25-1 and TRBJ2-4; D possibly corresponds to TRBD2 (6 bases). V lost 3 bases to trimming and J lost 0 bases, with 15 bases between them. The CDR3 is 17 amino acids. CDR1 and CDR2 (germline): MGHDK, SYGVNS. The CDR3 here is CASSEGRGTIAKNIQYF. The CDR3 nucleotides are TGTGCCAGCAGTGAGGGGCGCGGGACCATAGCCAAAAACATTCAGTACTTC.

This clonotype was seen ten or more times. The chain is built from TRBV11-2 and TRBJ2-1, with D uncertain. Trimming left V 2 bases short and J 9 bases short, with 8 bases between. CDR3 length equals 12 residues. Germline CDR1 SGHAT, CDR2 FQNNGV. This CDR3 reads CASSLKGGEQFF. In DNA, the CDR3 is TGTGCCAGCAGCTTAAAAGGCGGTGAGCAGTTCTTC.

This clonotype was seen only once. The chain employs TRBV6-5 and TRBJ2-7; 8 nucleotides agree with TRBD1. Germline CDR1 MNHEY, CDR2 SVGAGI. The V gene end was trimmed by 6 bases and the J gene end by 5 bases; junction bases not matched to a gene: 6. There are 13 residues in the CDR3. As DNA, the CDR3 is TGTGCCAGCAGCCGAGGACAGGGCCACGAGCAGTACTTC. It translates to CASSRGQGHEQYF.

As concerns this clonotype: The junction differs from germline at one of its ends, possibly a read error. The chain has TRBV7-2 and TRBJ1-1; D gene uncertain. Germline assignment: CDR1 SGHTA and CDR2 FQGNSA. This CDR3 is 16 amino acids long. CDR3 residues: CASSLKVPAMNTEVFF. The CDR3 nucleotides are TGTGCCAGCAGCTTAAAGGTTCCAGCAATGAACACTGAAGTTTTCTTT.

This chain joins TRBV5-1 and TRBJ1-1; no clear D. CDR1 is SGHRS and CDR2 is YFSETQ in the germline V gene. The CDR3 covers 16 residues. Trimming removed 2 bases from V and 3 bases from J, with 17 bases in between. CDR3 nucleotides: TGCGCCAGCAGCTTAGTTTCGAGACAACTGGACACTGAAGCTTTCTTT. As protein: CASSLVSRQLDTEAFF.

CDR3 region: CASTRQSYEQYF. CDR3 bases: TGTGCCAGCACCCGACAGAGTTACGAGCAGTACTTC. V gene TRBV2 combines with J gene TRBJ2-7, with D possibly being TRBD1 (5 bases). With 7 bases removed from V and 4 bases from J, the gap between germline ends came to 11 bases. The germline gives CDR1 SNHLY, CDR2 FYNNEI. This CDR3 contains 12 residues.

The genes are TRBV20-1 and TRBJ1-1; D is perhaps TRBD1 (6 bases). The CDR3 length is 17 residues. Germline V CDR1 and CDR2: DFQATT, SNEGSKA (reference sequence). V was clipped by 3 bases and J by 2 bases, with 22 bases between them. CDR3 coding DNA: TGCAGTGCTAGTTCCTATTCAAAACAGGGATCCAACACTGAAGCTTTCTTT. Amino acids: CSASSYSKQGSNTEAFF.

This rearrangement joins TRBV28 to TRBJ1-1; tentative D call: TRBD1 (5 bases). The germline V and J ends were trimmed by 6 bases and 0 bases, with 14 bases remaining between them. Germline V gene lookup returns CDR1 MDHEN and CDR2 SYDVKM. The CDR3 is made up of 15 amino acids. Written as DNA, the CDR3 is TGTGCCAGCAGCCCTGGGGGGGTAATGAACACTGAAGCTTTCTTT. It yields the protein CASSPGGVMNTEAFF.

In regard to this clonotype: Given a much more abundant clone one base away, this may be a read error. CDR3 in amino acids: CAISESPPEYEQYF. CDR3 sequence (DNA): TGTGCCATCAGTGAGTCCCCCCCAGAGTACGAGCAGTACTTC. V gene TRBV10-3 combines with J gene TRBJ2-1; D unclear. The end of the DNA is better explained by TRBJ2-7, so the J call may be wrong. There are 14 residues in the CDR3. In germline, CDR1 is ENHRY, CDR2 SYGVKD.

The rearrangement uses TRBV4-1 and TRBJ1-5, with TRBD1 matching 7 bases. The CDR3 is 15 amino acids. Germline lookup yields CDR1 MGHRA and CDR2 YSYEKL. With V trimmed by 3 bases and J by 4 bases, 6 bases remained unmatched. The CDR3 is CASSQGGTVNQPQHF. CDR3 DNA: TGCGCCAGCAGCCAGGGGGGGACAGTTAATCAGCCCCAGCATTTT.

There are a few counts of this clonotype. Germline and junction disagree at one end, which may indicate a read error. This rearrangement joins TRBV12-3 or TRBV12-4 to TRBJ2-7; D may be TRBD2 (6 bases). The CDR3 loop spans 14 amino acids. The DNA of the CDR3 is TGTGCCAGCAGTTTTGGGGGGAGTTCCTGCGAGCAGTACTTC. It is translated as CASSFGGSSCEQYF.

This chain uses TRBV10-3 with TRBJ1-2; D is unresolved. V was clipped by 4 bases and J by 0 bases, with 9 bases between them. This CDR3 comprises 14 residues. Germline V gene lookup returns CDR1 ENHRY and CDR2 SYGVKD. CDR3 amino acids: CAISAGVANYGYTF. As DNA, the CDR3 is TGTGCCATCAGTGCAGGAGTAGCTAACTATGGCTACACCTTC.

On this clonotype itself: An end of the junction does not agree with germline; a read error may underlie this. This sequence joins TRBV18 and TRBJ2-5; tentative D call: TRBD1 (5 bases). Gene TRBJ2-7 matches the end of the DNA better, so the J call may be wrong. Germline CDR1 reads KGHSH; CDR2 reads LQKENI. CDR3 size: 13 residues. CDR3 region: CAGSPGQSYEQYF. DNA for the CDR3: TGTGCCGGCTCACCTGGACAATCCTACGAGCAGTACTTC.

Only a few counts were recorded for this clonotype. The V call is TRBV7-2, the J call TRBJ2-5, with a possible D match to TRBD2 (7 bases). Germline V gene data show CDR1 as SGHTA and CDR2 as FQGNSA. V was clipped by 8 bases and J by 5 bases, with 18 bases between them. This CDR3 region has 14 residues. The CDR3 DNA sequence: TGTGCCAGCGCAAGGGGGGGAACGAGGGAGACCCAGTACTTC. Translated, it gives CASARGGTRETQYF.

The chain joins TRBV7-2 to TRBJ2-5, with D possibly matching TRBD1 (5 bases). Trimming took 5 bases from V and 11 from J, leaving 24 bases between them. Germline V gene lookup returns CDR1 SGHTA and CDR2 FQGNSA. The CDR3 consists of 15 residues. The DNA for the CDR3 is TGTGCCAGCAGCCCTGCCCCCTGGGGCTTGGGCGGACAGTACTTC. Amino acid sequence: CASSPAPWGLGGQYF.